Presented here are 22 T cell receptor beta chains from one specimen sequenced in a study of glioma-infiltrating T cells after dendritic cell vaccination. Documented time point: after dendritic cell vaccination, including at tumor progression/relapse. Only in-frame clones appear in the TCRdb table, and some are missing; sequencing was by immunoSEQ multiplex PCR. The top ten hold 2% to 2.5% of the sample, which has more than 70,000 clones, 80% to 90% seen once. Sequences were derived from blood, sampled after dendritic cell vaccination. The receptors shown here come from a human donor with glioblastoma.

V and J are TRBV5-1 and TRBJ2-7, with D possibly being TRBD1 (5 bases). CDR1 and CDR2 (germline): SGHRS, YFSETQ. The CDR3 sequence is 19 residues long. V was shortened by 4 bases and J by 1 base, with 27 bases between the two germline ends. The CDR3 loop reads CASSLRKLNDRQFSYEQYF. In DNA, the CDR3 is TGCGCCAGCAGCCTACGGAAATTAAACGACAGACAATTTTCCTACGAGCAGTACTTC.

As DNA, the CDR3 is TGTGCCAGCAGCTCTAGGACAGGCACAGATACGCAGTATTTT. This codes for CASSSRTGTDTQYF. V usage is TRBV13 and J usage is TRBJ2-3, with D maybe TRBD1 (6 bases). V lost 4 bases to trimming and J lost 1 base, with 9 bases between them. The CDR3 spans 14 residues. Germline V gives CDR1 PRHDT, CDR2 FYEKMQ (reference sequence).

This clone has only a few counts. CDR3 in amino acids: CASSLDSHQPQHF. In nucleotides, the CDR3 is TGTGCCAGCAGCCTGGACAGCCATCAGCCCCAGCATTTT. This chain links TRBV5-4 with TRBJ1-5; perhaps TRBD1 as D (6 bases). The CDR3 is 13 residues long. With 4 bases removed from V and 5 bases from J, the gap between germline ends came to 10 bases. Germline CDR1 is SGHNT and CDR2 is YYREEE (reference sequence).

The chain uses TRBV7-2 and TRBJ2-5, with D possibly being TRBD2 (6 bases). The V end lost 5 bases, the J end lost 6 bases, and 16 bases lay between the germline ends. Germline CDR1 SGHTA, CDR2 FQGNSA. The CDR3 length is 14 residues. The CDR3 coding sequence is TGTGCCAGCAGCCTCCGACCGGGGGTGAAGACCCAGTACTTC. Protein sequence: CASSLRPGVKTQYF.

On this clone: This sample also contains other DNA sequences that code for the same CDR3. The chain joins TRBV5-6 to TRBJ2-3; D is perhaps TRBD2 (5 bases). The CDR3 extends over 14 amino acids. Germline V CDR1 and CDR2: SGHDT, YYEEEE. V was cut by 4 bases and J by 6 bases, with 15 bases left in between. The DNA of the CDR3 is TGTGCCAGCAGCCATGGACTGTCTCCGGATACGCAGTATTTT. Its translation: CASSHGLSPDTQYF.

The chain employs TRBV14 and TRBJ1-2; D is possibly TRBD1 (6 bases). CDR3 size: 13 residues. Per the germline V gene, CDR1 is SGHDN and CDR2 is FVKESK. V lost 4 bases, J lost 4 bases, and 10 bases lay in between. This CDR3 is CASSPRGSYGYTF. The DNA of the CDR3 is TGTGCCAGCAGCCCCAGGGGTAGCTATGGCTACACCTTC.

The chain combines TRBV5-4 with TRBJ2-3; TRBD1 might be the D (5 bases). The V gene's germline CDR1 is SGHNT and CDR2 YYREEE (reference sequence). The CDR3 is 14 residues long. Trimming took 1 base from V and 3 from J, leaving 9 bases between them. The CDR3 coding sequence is TGTGCCAGCAGCTTGTGGCAGGGAACAGATACGCAGTATTTT. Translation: CASSLWQGTDTQYF.

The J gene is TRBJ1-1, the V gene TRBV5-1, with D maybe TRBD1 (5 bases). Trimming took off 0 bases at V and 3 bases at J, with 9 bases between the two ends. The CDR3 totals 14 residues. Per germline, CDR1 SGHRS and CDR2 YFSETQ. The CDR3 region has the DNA TGCGCCAGCAGCTTGGCCGGGGGGGACACTGAAGCTTTCTTT. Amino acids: CASSLAGGDTEAFF.

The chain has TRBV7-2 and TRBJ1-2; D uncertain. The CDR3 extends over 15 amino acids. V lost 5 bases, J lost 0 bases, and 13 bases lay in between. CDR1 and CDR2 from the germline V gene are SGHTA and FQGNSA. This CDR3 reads CASSHPGGANYGYTF. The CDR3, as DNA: TGTGCCAGCAGCCACCCGGGAGGAGCTAACTATGGCTACACCTTC.

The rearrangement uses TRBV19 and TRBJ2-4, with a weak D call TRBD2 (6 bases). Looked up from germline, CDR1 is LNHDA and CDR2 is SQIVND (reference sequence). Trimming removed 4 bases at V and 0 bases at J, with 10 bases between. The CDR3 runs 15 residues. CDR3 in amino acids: CASSTTGVAKNIQYF. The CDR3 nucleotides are TGTGCCAGTAGTACGACGGGGGTAGCCAAAAACATTCAGTACTTC.

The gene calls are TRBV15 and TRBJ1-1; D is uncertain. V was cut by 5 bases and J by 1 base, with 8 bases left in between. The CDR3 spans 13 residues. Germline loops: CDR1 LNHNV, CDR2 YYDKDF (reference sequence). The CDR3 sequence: CATSERPNTEAFF. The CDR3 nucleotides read TGTGCCACCAGCGAGAGGCCGAACACTGAAGCTTTCTTT.

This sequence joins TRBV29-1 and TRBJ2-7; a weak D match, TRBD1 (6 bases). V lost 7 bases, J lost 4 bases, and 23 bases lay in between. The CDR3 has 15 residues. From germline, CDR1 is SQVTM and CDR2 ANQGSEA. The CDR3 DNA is TGCAGCGCCTTGGGGTCCGGGACAATATTTTACGAGCAGTACTTC. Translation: CSALGSGTIFYEQYF.

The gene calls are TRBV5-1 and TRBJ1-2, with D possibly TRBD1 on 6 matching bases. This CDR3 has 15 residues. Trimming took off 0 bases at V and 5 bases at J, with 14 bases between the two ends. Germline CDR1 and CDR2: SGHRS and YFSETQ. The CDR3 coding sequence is TGCGCCAGCAGCTTGGTTGGGTGGACAGAATATGGCTACACCTTC. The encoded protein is CASSLVGWTEYGYTF. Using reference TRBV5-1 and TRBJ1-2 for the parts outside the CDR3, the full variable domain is KAGVTQTPRYLIKTRGQQVTLSCSPISGHRSVSWYQQTPGQGLQFLFEYFSETQRNKGNFPGRFSGRQFSNSRSEMNVSTLELGDSALYLCASSLVGWTEYGYTFGSGTRLTVV.

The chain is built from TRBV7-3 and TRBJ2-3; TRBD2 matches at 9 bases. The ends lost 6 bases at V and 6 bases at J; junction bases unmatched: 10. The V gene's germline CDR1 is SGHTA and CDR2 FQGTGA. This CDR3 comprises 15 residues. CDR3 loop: CASSVAGGPGDTQYF. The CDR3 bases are TGTGCCAGCAGTGTGGCGGGAGGGCCTGGTGATACGCAGTATTTT.

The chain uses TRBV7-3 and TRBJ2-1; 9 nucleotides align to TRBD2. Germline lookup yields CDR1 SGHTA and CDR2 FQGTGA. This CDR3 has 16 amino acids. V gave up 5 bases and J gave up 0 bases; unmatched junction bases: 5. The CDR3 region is CASSASGRPSYNEQFF. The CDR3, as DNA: TGTGCCAGCAGCGCAAGCGGGAGGCCCTCCTACAATGAGCAGTTCTTC.

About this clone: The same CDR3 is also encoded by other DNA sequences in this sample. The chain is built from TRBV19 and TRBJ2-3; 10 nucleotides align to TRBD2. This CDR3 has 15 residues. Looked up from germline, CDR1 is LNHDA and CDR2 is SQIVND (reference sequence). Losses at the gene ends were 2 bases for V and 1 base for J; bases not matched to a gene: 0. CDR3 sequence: CASSILAGGTDTQYF. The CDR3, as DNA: TGTGCCAGTAGTATACTAGCGGGAGGCACAGATACGCAGTATTTT.

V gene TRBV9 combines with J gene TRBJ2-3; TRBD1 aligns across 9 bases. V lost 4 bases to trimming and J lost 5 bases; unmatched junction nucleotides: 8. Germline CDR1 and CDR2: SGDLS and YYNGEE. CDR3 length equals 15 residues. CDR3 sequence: CASSPRTGAIDTQYF. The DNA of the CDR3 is TGTGCCAGCAGCCCAAGGACAGGGGCAATAGATACGCAGTATTTT.

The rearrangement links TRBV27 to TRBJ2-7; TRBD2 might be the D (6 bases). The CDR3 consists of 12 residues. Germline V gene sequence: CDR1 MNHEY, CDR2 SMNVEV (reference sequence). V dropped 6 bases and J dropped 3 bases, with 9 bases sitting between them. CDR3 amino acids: CASSPGGYEQYF. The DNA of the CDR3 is TGTGCCAGCAGCCCCGGGGGCTACGAGCAGTACTTC.

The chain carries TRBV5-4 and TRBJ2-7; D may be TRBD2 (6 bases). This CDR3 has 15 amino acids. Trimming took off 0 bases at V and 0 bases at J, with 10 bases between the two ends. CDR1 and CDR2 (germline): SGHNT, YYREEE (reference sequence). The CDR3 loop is CASSLERGSSYEQYF. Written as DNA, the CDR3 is TGTGCCAGCAGCTTGGAACGGGGGTCCTCCTACGAGCAGTACTTC. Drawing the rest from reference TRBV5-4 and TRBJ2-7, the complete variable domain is ETGVTQSPTHLIKTRGQQVTLRCSSQSGHNTVSWYQQALGQGPQFIFQYYREEENGRGNFPPRFSGLQFPNYSSELNVNALELDDSALYLCASSLERGSSYEQYFGPGTRLTVT.

CDR3 residues: CASSVGLAGGIAGELFF. The CDR3 DNA sequence: TGTGCCAGCAGCGTAGGACTAGCGGGGGGGATAGCCGGGGAGCTGTTTTTT. The V call is TRBV9, the J call TRBJ2-2; 14 positions agree with TRBD2. Germline values: CDR1 SGDLS, CDR2 YYNGEE. The CDR3 sequence is 17 residues long. V was pared by 0 bases and J by 6 bases, with 4 bases of the junction left unmatched.

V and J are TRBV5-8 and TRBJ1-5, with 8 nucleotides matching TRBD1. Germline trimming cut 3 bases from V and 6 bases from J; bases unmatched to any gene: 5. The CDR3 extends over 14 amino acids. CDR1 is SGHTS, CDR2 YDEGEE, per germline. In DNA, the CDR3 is TGTGCCAGCAGCTCCACCCAGGGGGCTCAGCCCCAGCATTTT. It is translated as CASSSTQGAQPQHF.

CDR3 bases: TGCGCCAGCAGCTTGGATGTGACAGGGGTCCATGGCTACACCTTC. It codes for CASSLDVTGVHGYTF. The rearrangement joins TRBV5-1 to TRBJ1-2; 8 positions match TRBD1. The CDR3 sequence is 15 residues long. Germline CDR1 reads SGHRS; CDR2 reads YFSETQ. V was pared by 0 bases and J by 6 bases, with 7 bases of the junction left unmatched. The full variable domain, completed using reference TRBV5-1 and TRBJ1-2, is KAGVTQTPRYLIKTRGQQVTLSCSPISGHRSVSWYQQTPGQGLQFLFEYFSETQRNKGNFPGRFSGRQFSNSRSEMNVSTLELGDSALYLCASSLDVTGVHGYTFGSGTRLTVV.